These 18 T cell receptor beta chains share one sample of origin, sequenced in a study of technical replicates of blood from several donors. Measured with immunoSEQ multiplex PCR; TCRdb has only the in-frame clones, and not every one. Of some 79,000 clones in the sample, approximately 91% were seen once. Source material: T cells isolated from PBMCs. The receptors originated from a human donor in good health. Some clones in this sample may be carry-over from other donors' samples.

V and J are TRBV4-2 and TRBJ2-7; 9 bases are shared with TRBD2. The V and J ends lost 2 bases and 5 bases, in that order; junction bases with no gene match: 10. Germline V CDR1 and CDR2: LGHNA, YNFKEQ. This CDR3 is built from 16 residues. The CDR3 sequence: CASSQPTWASGDEQYF. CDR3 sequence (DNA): TGTGCCAGCAGCCAACCCACTTGGGCTAGCGGGGACGAGCAGTACTTC.

The CDR3 reads CASSVDRETEAFF. The CDR3 nucleotides are TGTGCCAGCAGCGTAGATAGGGAGACTGAAGCTTTCTTT. The rearrangement uses TRBV9 and TRBJ1-1; D is uncertain. V lost 0 bases and J 5 bases, leaving 8 bases between the germline ends. Germline V CDR1 and CDR2: SGDLS, YYNGEE. This CDR3 is built from 13 residues.

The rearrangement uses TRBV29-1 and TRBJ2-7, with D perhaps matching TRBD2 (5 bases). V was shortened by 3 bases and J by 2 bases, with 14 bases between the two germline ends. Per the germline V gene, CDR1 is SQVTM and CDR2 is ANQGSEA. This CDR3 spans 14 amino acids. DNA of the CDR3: TGCAGCGTTGAGCTACCGACGGGGACCTACGAGCAGTACTTC. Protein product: CSVELPTGTYEQYF.

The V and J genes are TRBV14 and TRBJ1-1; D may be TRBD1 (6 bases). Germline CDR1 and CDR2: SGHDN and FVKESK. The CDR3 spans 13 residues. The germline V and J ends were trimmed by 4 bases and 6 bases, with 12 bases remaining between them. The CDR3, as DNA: TGTGCCAGCAGCCTAGGGGGACATTCTGAAGCTTTCTTT. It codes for CASSLGGHSEAFF.

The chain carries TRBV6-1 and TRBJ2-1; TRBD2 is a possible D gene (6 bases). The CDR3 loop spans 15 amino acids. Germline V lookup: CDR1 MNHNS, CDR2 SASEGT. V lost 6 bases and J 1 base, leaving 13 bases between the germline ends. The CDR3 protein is CASSRSGQSYNEQFF. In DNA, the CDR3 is TGTGCCAGCAGCAGAAGCGGGCAATCCTACAATGAGCAGTTCTTC.

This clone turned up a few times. As DNA, the CDR3 is TGTGCCAGCAGCTCGGCTAAGGGGGCTCATCAGCCCCAGCATTTT. This codes for CASSSAKGAHQPQHF. The chain employs TRBV7-9 and TRBJ1-5; the match to TRBD1 covers 7 bases. V dropped 4 bases and J dropped 5; count of bases not matched to a gene: 8. The V gene's germline CDR1 is SEHNR and CDR2 FQNEAQ (reference sequence). The CDR3 consists of 15 residues.

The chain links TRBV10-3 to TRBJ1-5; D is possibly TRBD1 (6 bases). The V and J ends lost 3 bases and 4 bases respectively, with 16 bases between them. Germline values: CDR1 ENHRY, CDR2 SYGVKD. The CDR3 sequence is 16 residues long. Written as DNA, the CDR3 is TGTGCCATCAGTGATAGGGCGAGAGGGGGTAATCAGCCCCAGCATTTT. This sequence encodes CAISDRARGGNQPQHF.

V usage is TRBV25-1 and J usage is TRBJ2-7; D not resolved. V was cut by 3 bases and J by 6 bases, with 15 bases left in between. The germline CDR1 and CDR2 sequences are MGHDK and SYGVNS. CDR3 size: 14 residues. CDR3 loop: CASSDPVRLGEQYF. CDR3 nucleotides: TGTGCCAGCAGTGACCCAGTCCGACTGGGCGAGCAGTACTTC.

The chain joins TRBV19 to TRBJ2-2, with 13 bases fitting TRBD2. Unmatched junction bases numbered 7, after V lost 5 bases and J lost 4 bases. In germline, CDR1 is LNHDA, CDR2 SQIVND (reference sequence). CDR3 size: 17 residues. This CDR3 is CASSRTSGSGTTGELFF. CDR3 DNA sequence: TGTGCCAGTAGTCGGACTAGCGGGAGCGGGACCACCGGGGAGCTGTTTTTT. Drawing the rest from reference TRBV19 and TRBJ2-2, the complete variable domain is DGGITQSPKYLFRKEGQNVTLSCEQNLNHDAMYWYRQDPGQGLRLIYYSQIVNDFQKGDIAEGYSVSREKKESFPLTVTSAQKNPTAFYLCASSRTSGSGTTGELFFGEGSRLTVL.

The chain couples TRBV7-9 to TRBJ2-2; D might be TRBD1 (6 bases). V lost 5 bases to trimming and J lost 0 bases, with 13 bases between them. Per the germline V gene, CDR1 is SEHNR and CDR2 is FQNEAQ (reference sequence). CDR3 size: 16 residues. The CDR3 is CASSPRGGSNTGELFF. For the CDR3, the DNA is TGTGCCAGCAGCCCCAGGGGCGGGTCGAACACCGGGGAGCTGTTTTTT.

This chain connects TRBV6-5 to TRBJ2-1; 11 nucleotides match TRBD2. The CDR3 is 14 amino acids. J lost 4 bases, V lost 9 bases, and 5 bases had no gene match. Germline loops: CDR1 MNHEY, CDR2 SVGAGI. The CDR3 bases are TGTGCCAGTTCCGGGACTAGCGGTTACAATGAGCAGTTCTTC. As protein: CASSGTSGYNEQFF.

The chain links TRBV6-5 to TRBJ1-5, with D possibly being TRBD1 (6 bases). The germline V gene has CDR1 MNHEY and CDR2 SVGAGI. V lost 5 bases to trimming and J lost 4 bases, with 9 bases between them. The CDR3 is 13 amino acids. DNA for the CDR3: TGTGCCAGCAGTCAGGGGTGGAATCAGCCCCAGCATTTT. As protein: CASSQGWNQPQHF.

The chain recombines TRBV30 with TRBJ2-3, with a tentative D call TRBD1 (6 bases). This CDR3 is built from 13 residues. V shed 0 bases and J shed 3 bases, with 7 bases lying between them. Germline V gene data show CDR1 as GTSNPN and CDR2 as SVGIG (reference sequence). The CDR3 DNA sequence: TGTGCCTGGAGTGTAAGGGGGACAGATACGCAGTATTTT. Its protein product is CAWSVRGTDTQYF.

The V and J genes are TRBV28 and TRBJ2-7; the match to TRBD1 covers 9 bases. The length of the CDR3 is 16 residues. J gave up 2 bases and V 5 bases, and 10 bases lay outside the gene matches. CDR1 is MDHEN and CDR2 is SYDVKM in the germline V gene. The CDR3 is CASSPRPGQGPYEQYF. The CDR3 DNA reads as TGTGCCAGCAGTCCCCGGCCGGGACAGGGACCCTACGAGCAGTACTTC.

The CDR3 coding sequence is TGTGCCAGCAGTTACCTCAGCGGGGCGGGAGAGACCCAGTACTTC. It is translated as CASSYLSGAGETQYF. The chain couples TRBV6-5 to TRBJ2-5, with 7 positions matching TRBD2. This CDR3 spans 15 amino acids. J lost 4 bases, V lost 2 bases, and 7 bases had no gene match. Germline-derived CDR1 and CDR2 are MNHEY and SVGAGI.

The CDR3 is CASSIPGGNAQEQYF. CDR3 DNA: TGTGCCAGCAGTATCCCAGGGGGAAACGCCCAGGAGCAGTACTTC. The chain combines TRBV6-5 with TRBJ2-7, with TRBD1 matching 7 bases. Germline CDR1 is MNHEY and CDR2 is SVGAGI. After removal of 5 bases from V and 7 bases from J, the junction contained 14 bases not matched to a gene. This CDR3 is 15 amino acids long.

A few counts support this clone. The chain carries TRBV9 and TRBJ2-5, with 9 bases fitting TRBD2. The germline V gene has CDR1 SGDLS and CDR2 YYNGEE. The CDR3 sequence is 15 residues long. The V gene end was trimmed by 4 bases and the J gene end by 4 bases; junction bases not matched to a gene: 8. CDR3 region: CASSPLAGGVETQYF. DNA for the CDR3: TGTGCCAGCAGCCCCCTGGCGGGAGGGGTAGAGACCCAGTACTTC.

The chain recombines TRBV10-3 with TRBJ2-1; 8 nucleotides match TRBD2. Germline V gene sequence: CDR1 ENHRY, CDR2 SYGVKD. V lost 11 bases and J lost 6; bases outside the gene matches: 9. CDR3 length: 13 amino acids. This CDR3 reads CASAGLDFNEQFF. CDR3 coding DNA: TGTGCCTCGGCGGGACTAGACTTCAATGAGCAGTTCTTC.